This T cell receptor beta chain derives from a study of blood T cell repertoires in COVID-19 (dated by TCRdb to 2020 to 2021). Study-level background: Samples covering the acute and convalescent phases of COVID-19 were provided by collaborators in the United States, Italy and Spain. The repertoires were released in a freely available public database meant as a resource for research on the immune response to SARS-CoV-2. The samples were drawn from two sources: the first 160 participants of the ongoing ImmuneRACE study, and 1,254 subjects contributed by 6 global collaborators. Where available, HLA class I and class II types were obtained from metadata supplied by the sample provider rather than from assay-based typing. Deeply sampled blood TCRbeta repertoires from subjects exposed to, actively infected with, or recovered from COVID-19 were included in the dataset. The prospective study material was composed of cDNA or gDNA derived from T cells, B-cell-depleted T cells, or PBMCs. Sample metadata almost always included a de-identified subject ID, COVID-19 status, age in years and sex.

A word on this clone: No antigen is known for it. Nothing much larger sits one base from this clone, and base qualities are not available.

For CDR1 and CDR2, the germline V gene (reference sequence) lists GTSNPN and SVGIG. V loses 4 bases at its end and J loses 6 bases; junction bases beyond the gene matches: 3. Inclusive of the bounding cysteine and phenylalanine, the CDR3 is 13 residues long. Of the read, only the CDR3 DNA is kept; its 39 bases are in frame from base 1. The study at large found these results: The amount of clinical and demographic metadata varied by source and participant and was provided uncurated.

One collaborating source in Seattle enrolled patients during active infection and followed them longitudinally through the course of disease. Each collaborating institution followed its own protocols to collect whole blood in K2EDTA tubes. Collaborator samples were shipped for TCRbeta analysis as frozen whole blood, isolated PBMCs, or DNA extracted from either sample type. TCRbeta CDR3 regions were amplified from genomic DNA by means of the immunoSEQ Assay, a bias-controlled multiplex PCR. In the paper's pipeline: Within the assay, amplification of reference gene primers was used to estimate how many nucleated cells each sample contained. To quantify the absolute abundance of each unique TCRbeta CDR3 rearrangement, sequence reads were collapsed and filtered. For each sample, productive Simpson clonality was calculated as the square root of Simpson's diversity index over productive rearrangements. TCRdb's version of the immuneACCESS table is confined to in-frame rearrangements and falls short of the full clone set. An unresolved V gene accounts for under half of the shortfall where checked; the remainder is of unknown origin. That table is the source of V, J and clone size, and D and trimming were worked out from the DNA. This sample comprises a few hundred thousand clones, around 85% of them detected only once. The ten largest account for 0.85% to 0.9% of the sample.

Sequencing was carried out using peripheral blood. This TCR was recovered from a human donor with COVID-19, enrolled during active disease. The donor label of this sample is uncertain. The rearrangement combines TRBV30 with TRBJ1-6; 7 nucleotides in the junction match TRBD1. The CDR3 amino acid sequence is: CAWKGGSNSPLHF. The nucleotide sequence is TGTGCCTGGAAAGGGGGCTCTAATTCACCCCTCCACTTT.